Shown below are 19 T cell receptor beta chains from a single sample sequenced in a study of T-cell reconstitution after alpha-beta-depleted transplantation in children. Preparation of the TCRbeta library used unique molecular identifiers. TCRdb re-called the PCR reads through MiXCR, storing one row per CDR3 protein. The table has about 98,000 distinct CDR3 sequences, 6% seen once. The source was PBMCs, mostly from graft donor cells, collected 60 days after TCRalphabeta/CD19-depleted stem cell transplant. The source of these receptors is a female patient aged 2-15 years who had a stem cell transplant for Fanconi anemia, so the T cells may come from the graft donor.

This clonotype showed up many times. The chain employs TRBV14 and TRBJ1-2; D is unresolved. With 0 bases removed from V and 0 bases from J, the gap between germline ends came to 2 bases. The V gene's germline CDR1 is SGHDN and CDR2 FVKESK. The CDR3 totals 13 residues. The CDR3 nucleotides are TGTGCCAGCAGCCAAGACCCTAACTATGGCTACACCTTC. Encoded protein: CASSQDPNYGYTF.

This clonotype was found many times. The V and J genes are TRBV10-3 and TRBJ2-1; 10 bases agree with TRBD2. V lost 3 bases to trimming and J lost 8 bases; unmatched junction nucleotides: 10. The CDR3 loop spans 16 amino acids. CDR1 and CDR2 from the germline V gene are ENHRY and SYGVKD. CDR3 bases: TGTGCCATCAGTGACCCCCCAGCGGGGGGGCTGTATGAGCAGTTCTTC. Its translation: CAISDPPAGGLYEQFF.

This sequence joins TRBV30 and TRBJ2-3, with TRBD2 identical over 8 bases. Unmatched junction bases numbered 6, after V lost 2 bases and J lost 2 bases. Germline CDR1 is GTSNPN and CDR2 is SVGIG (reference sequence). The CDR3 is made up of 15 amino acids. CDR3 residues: CAWSRTSGLTDTQYF. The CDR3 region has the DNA TGTGCCTGGAGTCGTACTAGCGGACTCACAGATACGCAGTATTTT.

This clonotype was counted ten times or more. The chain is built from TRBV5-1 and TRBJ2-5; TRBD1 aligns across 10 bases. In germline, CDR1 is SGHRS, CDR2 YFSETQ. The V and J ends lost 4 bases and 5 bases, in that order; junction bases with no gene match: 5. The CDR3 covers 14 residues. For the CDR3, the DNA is TGCGCCAGCAGCGGGGACAGGGGAGACGAGACCCAGTACTTC. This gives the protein CASSGDRGDETQYF.

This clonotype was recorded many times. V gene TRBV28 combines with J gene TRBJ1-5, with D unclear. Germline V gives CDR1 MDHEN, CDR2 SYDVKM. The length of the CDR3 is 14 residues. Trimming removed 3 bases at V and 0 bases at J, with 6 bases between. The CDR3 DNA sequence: TGTGCCAGCAGTTTTATTCATAGCAATCAGCCCCAGCATTTT. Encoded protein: CASSFIHSNQPQHF.

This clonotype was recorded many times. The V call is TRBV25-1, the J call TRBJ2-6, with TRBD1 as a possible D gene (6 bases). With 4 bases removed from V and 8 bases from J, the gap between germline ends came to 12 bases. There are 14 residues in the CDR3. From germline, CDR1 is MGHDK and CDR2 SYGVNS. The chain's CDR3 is CASSGYGTTNVLTF. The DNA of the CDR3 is TGTGCCAGCAGTGGATACGGGACAACCAACGTCCTGACTTTC.

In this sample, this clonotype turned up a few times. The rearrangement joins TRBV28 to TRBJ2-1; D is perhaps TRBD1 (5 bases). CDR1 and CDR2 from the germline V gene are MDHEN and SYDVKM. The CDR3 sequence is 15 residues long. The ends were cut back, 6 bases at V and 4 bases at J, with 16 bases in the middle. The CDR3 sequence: CASSPDRQKYNEQFF. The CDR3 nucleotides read TGTGCCAGCAGCCCAGACAGACAAAAATACAATGAGCAGTTCTTC.

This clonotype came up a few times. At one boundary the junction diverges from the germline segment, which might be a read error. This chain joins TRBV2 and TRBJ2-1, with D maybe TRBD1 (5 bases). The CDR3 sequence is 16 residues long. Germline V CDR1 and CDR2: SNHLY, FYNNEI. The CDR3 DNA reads TGTGCCAGCACTGAACTTAGACAGTCGAACCACAATGAGCAGTTCTTC. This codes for CASTELRQSNHNEQFF.

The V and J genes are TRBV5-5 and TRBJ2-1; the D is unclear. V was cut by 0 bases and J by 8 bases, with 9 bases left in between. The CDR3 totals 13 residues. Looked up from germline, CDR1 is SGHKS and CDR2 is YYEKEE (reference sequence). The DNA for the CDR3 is TGTGCCAGCAGCTTGGACCGTCCCCATGAGCAGTTCTTC. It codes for CASSLDRPHEQFF. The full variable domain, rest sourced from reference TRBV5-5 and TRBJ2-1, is DAGVTQSPTHLIKTRGQQVTLRCSPISGHKSVSWYQQVLGQGPQFIFQYYEKEERGRGNFPDRFSARQFPNYSSELNVNALLLGDSALYLCASSLDRPHEQFFGPGTRLTVL.

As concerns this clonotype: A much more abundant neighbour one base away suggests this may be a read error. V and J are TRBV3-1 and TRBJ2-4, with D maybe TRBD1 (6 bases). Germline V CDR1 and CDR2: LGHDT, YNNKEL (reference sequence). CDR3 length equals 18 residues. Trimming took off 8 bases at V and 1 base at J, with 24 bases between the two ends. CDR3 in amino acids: CASCTRQEGGGAKNIQYF. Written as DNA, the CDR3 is TGTGCCAGCTGCACTAGACAGGAAGGTGGCGGGGCCAAAAACATTCAGTACTTC. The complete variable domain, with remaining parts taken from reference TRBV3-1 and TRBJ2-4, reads DTAVSQTPKYLVTQMGNDKSIKCEQNLGHDTMYWYKQDSKKFLKIMFSYNNKELIINETVPNRFSPKSPDKAHLNLHINSLELGDSAVYFCASCTRQEGGGAKNIQYFGAGTRLSVL.

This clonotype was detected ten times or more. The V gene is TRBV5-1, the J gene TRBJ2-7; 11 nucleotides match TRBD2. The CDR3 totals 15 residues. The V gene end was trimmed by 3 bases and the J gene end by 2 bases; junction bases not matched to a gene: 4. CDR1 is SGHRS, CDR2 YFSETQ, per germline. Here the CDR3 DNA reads TGCGCCAGCAGCTCCGGGACTAGCGGAGCCTACGAGCAGTACTTC. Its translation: CASSSGTSGAYEQYF.

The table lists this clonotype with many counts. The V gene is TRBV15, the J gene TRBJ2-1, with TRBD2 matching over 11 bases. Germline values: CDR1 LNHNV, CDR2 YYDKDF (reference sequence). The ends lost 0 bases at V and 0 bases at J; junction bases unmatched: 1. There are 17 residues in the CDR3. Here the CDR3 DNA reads TGTGCCACCAGCAGAGATACTAGCGGGGGCTCCTACAATGAGCAGTTCTTC. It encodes CATSRDTSGGSYNEQFF.

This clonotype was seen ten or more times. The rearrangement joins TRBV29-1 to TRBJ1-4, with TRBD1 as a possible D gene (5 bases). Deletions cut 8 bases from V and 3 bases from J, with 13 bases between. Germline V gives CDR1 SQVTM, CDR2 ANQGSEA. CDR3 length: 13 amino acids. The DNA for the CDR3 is TGCAGCACTCGGACATATCCTAATGAAAAACTGTTTTTT. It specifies CSTRTYPNEKLFF.

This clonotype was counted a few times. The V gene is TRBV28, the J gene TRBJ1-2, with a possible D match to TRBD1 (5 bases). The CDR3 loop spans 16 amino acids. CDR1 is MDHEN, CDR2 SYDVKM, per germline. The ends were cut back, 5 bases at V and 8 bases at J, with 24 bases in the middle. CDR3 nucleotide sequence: TGTGCCAGCAGTAGAACAGGATCGAGGGGCTTCTACGGCTACACCTTC. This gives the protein CASSRTGSRGFYGYTF.

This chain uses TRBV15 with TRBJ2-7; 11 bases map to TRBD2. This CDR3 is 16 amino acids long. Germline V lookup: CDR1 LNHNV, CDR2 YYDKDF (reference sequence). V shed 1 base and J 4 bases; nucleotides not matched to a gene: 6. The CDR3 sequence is CATSRGGTSGRYEQYF. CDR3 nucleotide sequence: TGTGCCACCAGCAGAGGCGGGACTAGCGGTAGGTACGAGCAGTACTTC.

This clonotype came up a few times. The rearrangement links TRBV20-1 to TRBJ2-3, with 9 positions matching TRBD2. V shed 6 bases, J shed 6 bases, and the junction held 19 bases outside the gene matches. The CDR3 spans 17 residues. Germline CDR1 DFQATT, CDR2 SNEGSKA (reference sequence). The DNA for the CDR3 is TGCAGTGCCGCACCCTTCGAATTTGGCGGGGGGGCGGATACGCAGTATTTT. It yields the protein CSAAPFEFGGGADTQYF.

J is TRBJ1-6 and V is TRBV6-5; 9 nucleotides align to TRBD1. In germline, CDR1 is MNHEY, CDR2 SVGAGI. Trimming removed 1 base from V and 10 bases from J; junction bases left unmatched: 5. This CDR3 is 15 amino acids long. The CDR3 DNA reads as TGTGCCAGCAGTTACTGGACAGGGGTCTCCTCACCCCTCCACTTT. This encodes CASSYWTGVSSPLHF.

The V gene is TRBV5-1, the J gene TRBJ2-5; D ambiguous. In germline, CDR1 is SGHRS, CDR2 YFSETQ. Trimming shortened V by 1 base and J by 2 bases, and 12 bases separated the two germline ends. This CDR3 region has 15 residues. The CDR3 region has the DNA TGCGCCAGCAGCTTGTTGGGAATGGGGCAAGAGACCCAGTACTTC. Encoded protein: CASSLLGMGQETQYF.

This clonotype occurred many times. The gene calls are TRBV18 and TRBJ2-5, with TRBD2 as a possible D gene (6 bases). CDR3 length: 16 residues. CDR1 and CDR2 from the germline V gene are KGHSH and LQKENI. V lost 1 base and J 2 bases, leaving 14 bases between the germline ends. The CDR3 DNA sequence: TGTGCCAGCTCACCACTACGGGAGAGGGAGCAAGAGACCCAGTACTTC. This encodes CASSPLREREQETQYF.